One and the same sample provided the 24 T cell receptor beta chains below, sequenced in a study of cytomegalovirus exposure and HLA in healthy donors. Amplification used 60 Vbeta primers and 13 Jbeta primers. Profiling relied on immunoSEQ multiplex PCR, and the TCRdb table lists in-frame clones only, not all of them. The sample includes 150,000 to 200,000 clones, about 87% of them seen just once. Sequenced material: PBMCs. The source of these receptors is a woman between 18 and 29 years old in good health and CMV-seronegative.

The rearrangement joins TRBV13 to TRBJ2-7; possible D gene TRBD1, 6 bases. The germline V gene encodes CDR1 PRHDT and CDR2 FYEKMQ (reference sequence). The V gene lost 5 bases and the J gene lost 2 bases, with 13 bases spanning the gap. CDR3 length: 14 amino acids. CDR3 protein: CASSLNRAAYEQYF. The CDR3 DNA sequence: TGTGCCAGCAGCCTCAACAGGGCCGCCTACGAGCAGTACTTC.

The rearrangement links TRBV7-2 to TRBJ2-2; D remains ambiguous. The CDR3 covers 14 residues. Germline lookup yields CDR1 SGHTA and CDR2 FQGNSA. V lost 0 bases, J lost 6 bases, and 8 bases lay in between. The DNA of the CDR3 is TGTGCCAGCAGCTTAGCGTACAAAGCCGGGGAGCTGTTTTTT. Translated: CASSLAYKAGELFF.

The CDR3 nucleotides read TGTGCCAGCGAGAAGGAGAGCTCCTACAATGAGCAGTTCTTC. Translating it yields CASEKESSYNEQFF. This rearrangement joins TRBV9 to TRBJ2-1; D ambiguous. The CDR3 length is 14 residues. Germline loops: CDR1 SGDLS, CDR2 YYNGEE. Trimming cost V 7 bases and J 0 bases, with 11 bases left between them.

The CDR3 protein is CASSYSSSYEQYF. The CDR3 nucleotides read TGTGCCAGCAGTTACTCGTCTAGCTACGAGCAGTACTTC. The chain carries TRBV6-5 and TRBJ2-7; D gene uncertain. The CDR3 covers 13 residues. V lost 0 bases and J lost 3, with 6 bases in between. Per the germline V gene, CDR1 is MNHEY and CDR2 is SVGAGI.

In regard to this clone: Other DNA sequences from this sample encode an identical CDR3 as well. J is TRBJ2-7 and V is TRBV6-9; D is perhaps TRBD2 (7 bases). The CDR3 is 17 residues long. Trimming removed 0 bases at V and 6 bases at J, with 21 bases between. CDR1 MNHGY and CDR2 SVAAGI come from the germline V gene. CDR3 coding DNA: TGTGCCAGCAGTTATTCGCTGATAGCCGGGGGGCCCCTCGAGCAGTACTTC. Protein: CASSYSLIAGGPLEQYF.

The chain is built from TRBV10-1 and TRBJ2-2; possibly TRBD1 for D (7 bases). V lost 4 bases and J lost 6, with 18 bases in between. This CDR3 comprises 16 residues. Germline V lookup: CDR1 WNHNN, CDR2 SYGVQD (reference sequence). Here the CDR3 DNA reads TGCGCCAGCAGTGTAGGGGGGACAGCCAAGTCCGGGGAGCTGTTTTTT. This sequence encodes CASSVGGTAKSGELFF.

The chain links TRBV10-3 to TRBJ2-7; D gene uncertain. CDR3 size: 14 residues. Trimming shortened V by 1 base and J by 2 bases, and 9 bases separated the two germline ends. Germline-derived CDR1 and CDR2 are ENHRY and SYGVKD. CDR3 in amino acids: CAISEWQVTYEQYF. The CDR3 DNA is TGTGCCATCAGTGAGTGGCAGGTCACCTACGAGCAGTACTTC.

This chain connects TRBV9 to TRBJ1-4; no definite D call. This CDR3 is built from 14 residues. CDR1 SGDLS and CDR2 YYNGEE come from the germline V gene. V lost 4 bases and J 0 bases, leaving 7 bases between the germline ends. The CDR3 region is CASSPRATNEKLFF. Written as DNA, the CDR3 is TGTGCCAGCAGCCCTCGGGCAACTAATGAAAAACTGTTTTTT.

The rearrangement links TRBV4-2 to TRBJ1-1, with D perhaps matching TRBD1 (6 bases). V was trimmed by 0 bases and J by 0 bases, leaving 8 bases between them. Germline CDR1 and CDR2: LGHNA and YNFKEQ. The CDR3 runs to 15 residues. Here the CDR3 DNA reads TGTGCCAGCAGCCAAGACGGACAGCTGAACACTGAAGCTTTCTTT. Amino acid sequence: CASSQDGQLNTEAFF.

The gene calls are TRBV18 and TRBJ2-7, with TRBD2 matching over 9 bases. Germline CDR1 KGHSH, CDR2 LQKENI. Trimming cost V 0 bases and J 12 bases; bases outside gene matches: 12. The CDR3 totals 15 residues. The DNA for the CDR3 is TGTGCCAGCTCACCACCTAGCGGGGGCCCACATCGAAGGTACTTC. Its translation is CASSPPSGGPHRRYF.

CDR3 residues: CAISDPVIYEQYF. The CDR3, as DNA: TGTGCCATCAGTGACCCCGTTATTTACGAGCAGTACTTC. The chain couples TRBV10-3 to TRBJ2-7; D gene ambiguous. With 3 bases removed from V and 4 bases from J, the gap between germline ends came to 10 bases. The germline gives CDR1 ENHRY, CDR2 SYGVKD. CDR3 length: 13 residues.

This rearrangement joins TRBV2 to TRBJ2-7; TRBD1 aligns across 9 bases. Germline CDR1 is SNHLY and CDR2 is FYNNEI. With 7 bases clipped from V and 2 bases from J, the junction kept 3 bases outside the gene matches. This CDR3 is 13 amino acids long. The CDR3 reads CASMDRGPYEQYF. The CDR3 nucleotides read TGTGCCAGCATGGACAGGGGACCCTACGAGCAGTACTTC.

The V and J genes are TRBV7-2 and TRBJ2-3, with TRBD2 matching over 10 bases. Germline V gene lookup returns CDR1 SGHTA and CDR2 FQGNSA. The V gene end was trimmed by 2 bases and the J gene end by 2 bases; junction bases not matched to a gene: 7. This CDR3 contains 17 residues. CDR3 in amino acids: CASSLYRLAGYTDTQYF. Here the CDR3 DNA reads TGTGCCAGCAGCTTATATAGACTAGCGGGCTACACAGATACGCAGTATTTT.

The CDR3 coding sequence is TGTGCCACCAGCCACAGGGGTTCTATAGATACGCAGTATTTT. Protein: CATSHRGSIDTQYF. The J gene is TRBJ2-3, the V gene TRBV15, with TRBD1 identical over 7 bases. Germline V CDR1 and CDR2: LNHNV, YYDKDF (reference sequence). CDR3 length equals 14 residues. Trimming removed 5 bases from V and 5 bases from J; junction bases left unmatched: 7.

J is TRBJ1-5 and V is TRBV30, with D tentatively TRBD1 (6 bases). Germline V gene sequence: CDR1 GTSNPN, CDR2 SVGIG (reference sequence). The CDR3 is made up of 16 amino acids. Deletions cut 0 bases from V and 6 bases from J, with 18 bases between. This CDR3 reads CAWSVRVGQPIQPQHF. The CDR3 nucleotides are TGTGCCTGGAGTGTAAGGGTCGGACAGCCGATTCAGCCCCAGCATTTT. The full variable domain, with the rest looked up from reference TRBV30 and TRBJ1-5, is SQTIHQWPATLVQPVGSPLSLECTVEGTSNPNLYWYRQAAGRGLQLLFYSVGIGQISSEVPQNLSASRPQDRQFILSSKKLLLSDSGFYLCAWSVRVGQPIQPQHFGDGTRLSIL.

The table lists this clone with a count of one. The chain recombines TRBV5-1 with TRBJ1-4; no firm D call. The length of the CDR3 is 14 residues. Trimming shortened V by 0 bases and J by 5 bases, and 8 bases separated the two germline ends. Per the germline V gene, CDR1 is SGHRS and CDR2 is YFSETQ. CDR3 sequence: CASSLAQVNEKLFF. In DNA, the CDR3 is TGCGCCAGCAGCTTGGCACAAGTCAATGAAAAACTGTTTTTT.

This chain links TRBV4-2 with TRBJ2-7, with D possibly being TRBD2 (6 bases). Between the trimmed V and J ends, which lost 0 bases and 1 base, there was a span of 13 bases. CDR1 and CDR2 from the germline V gene are LGHNA and YNFKEQ. The CDR3 is 16 residues long. This chain's CDR3 is CASSQDLRGNSYEQYF. DNA of the CDR3: TGTGCCAGCAGCCAAGACTTACGCGGGAATTCCTACGAGCAGTACTTC.

V is TRBV28 and J is TRBJ2-1; TRBD1 matches at 8 bases. CDR1 and CDR2 from the germline V gene are MDHEN and SYDVKM. The ends lost 8 bases at V and 4 bases at J; junction bases unmatched: 19. The CDR3 length is 18 residues. This chain's CDR3 is CASLRPARTGKIYNEQFF. CDR3 in DNA: TGTGCCAGCCTCCGCCCCGCTCGGACAGGGAAAATTTACAATGAGCAGTTCTTC. The variable domain in full, with the rest retrieved from reference TRBV28 and TRBJ2-1, is DVKVTQSSRYLVKRTGEKVFLECVQDMDHENMFWYRQDPGLGLRLIYFSYDVKMKEKGDIPEGYSVSREKKERFSLILESASTNQTSMYLCASLRPARTGKIYNEQFFGPGTRLTVL.

This clone was found a few times. This sequence joins TRBV6-1 and TRBJ1-6; no clear D. The CDR3 has 14 amino acids. Trimming left V 4 bases short and J 8 bases short, with 12 bases between. Germline V gives CDR1 MNHNS, CDR2 SASEGT. CDR3 coding DNA: TGTGCCAGCAGTGCTGGGCCCTACTATTCACCCCTCCACTTT. Its protein is CASSAGPYYSPLHF.

The genes are TRBV6-5 and TRBJ1-3; possibly TRBD1 for D (6 bases). CDR1 MNHEY and CDR2 SVGAGI come from the germline V gene. This CDR3 region has 14 residues. The ends were cut back, 9 bases at V and 6 bases at J, with 18 bases in the middle. CDR3 bases: TGTGCCAGGGGCTTACAGGGAGTCGAAAACACCATATATTTT. This encodes CARGLQGVENTIYF.

The chain links TRBV11-2 to TRBJ2-7; D remains ambiguous. The CDR3 length is 13 residues. V was pared by 0 bases and J by 6 bases, with 9 bases between. Germline assignment: CDR1 SGHAT and CDR2 FQNNGV. CDR3 DNA sequence: TGTGCCAGCAGCTTAGAGGCATCTGGCGAGCAGTACTTC. Encoded protein: CASSLEASGEQYF.

This clone was recorded only once. This chain connects TRBV4-3 to TRBJ2-1, with 10 bases fitting TRBD2. V gave up 1 base and J gave up 2 bases; unmatched junction bases: 8. CDR1 is LGHNA, CDR2 YSLEER, per germline. The CDR3 runs 18 residues. CDR3 DNA sequence: TGCGCCAGCAGCCAAGGGAAATTAGCGGGAGGCCCCTACAATGAGCAGTTCTTC. Its protein is CASSQGKLAGGPYNEQFF.

This chain links TRBV28 with TRBJ2-6; D unclear. V gave up 4 bases and J gave up 2 bases, with 6 bases separating them. The germline V gene encodes CDR1 MDHEN and CDR2 SYDVKM. The CDR3 is made up of 14 amino acids. The CDR3 DNA reads TGTGCCAGCAGTTCCCCAGCTGGGGCCAACGTCCTGACTTTC. This gives the protein CASSSPAGANVLTF. The whole variable domain, remainder taken from reference TRBV28 and TRBJ2-6, is DVKVTQSSRYLVKRTGEKVFLECVQDMDHENMFWYRQDPGLGLRLIYFSYDVKMKEKGDIPEGYSVSREKKERFSLILESASTNQTSMYLCASSSPAGANVLTFGAGSRLTVL.

The chain recombines TRBV30 with TRBJ2-7; 7 nucleotides match TRBD1. The germline V gene has CDR1 GTSNPN and CDR2 SVGIG (reference sequence). The V gene end was trimmed by 1 base and the J gene end by 0 bases; junction bases not matched to a gene: 12. This CDR3 region has 17 residues. The CDR3 nucleotides read TGTGCCTGGAGTGACCGCTTCGGACAGGCAAGCTCCTACGAGCAGTACTTC. It translates to CAWSDRFGQASSYEQYF.